These 20 T cell receptor beta chains originate from one sample sequenced in a study of blood T cell repertoires in COVID-19. Clones were read by immunoSEQ multiplex PCR, and TCRdb kept only the in-frame ones, dropping some. The table has 140,000 or so clones, about 80% seen once; the top ten hold around 3.8%. The material sequenced was peripheral blood. Every receptor here comes from a man aged 65 to 85 who had recovered from COVID-19.

This chain links TRBV5-1 with TRBJ2-7; 10 bases are a match to TRBD2. V lost 0 bases, J lost 2 bases, and 2 bases stayed unmatched. This CDR3 comprises 15 residues. Germline CDR1 reads SGHRS; CDR2 reads YFSETQ. CDR3 sequence reads: CASSLGSGGTYEQYF. CDR3 nucleotides: TGCGCCAGCAGCTTGGGTAGCGGGGGGACCTACGAGCAGTACTTC.

The J gene is TRBJ2-1, the V gene TRBV20-1; 8 bases agree with TRBD2. The junction had 6 bases not matched to a gene; V was cut back by 3 bases and J by 2 bases. This CDR3 comprises 15 residues. CDR1 is DFQATT, CDR2 SNEGSKA, per germline (reference sequence). The DNA of the CDR3 is TGCAGTGCTAGTCCCGGGAGGGGGGCCTACAATGAGCAGTTCTTC. It specifies CSASPGRGAYNEQFF.

J is TRBJ1-2 and V is TRBV6-5; 8 bases match TRBD1. Germline V CDR1 and CDR2: MNHEY, SVGAGI. The ends lost 5 bases at V and 8 bases at J; junction bases unmatched: 7. CDR3 size: 13 residues. CDR3 loop: CASSKGQVAGYTF. In DNA form, the CDR3 reads TGTGCCAGCAGTAAGGGACAGGTAGCCGGCTACACCTTC.

The chain couples TRBV5-1 to TRBJ2-1; possible D gene TRBD1, 6 bases. Germline V gives CDR1 SGHRS, CDR2 YFSETQ. This CDR3 contains 15 residues. Deletions cut 0 bases from V and 2 bases from J, with 9 bases between. The CDR3 nucleotides read TGCGCCAGCAGCTTGGCAGGGGACCCCTACAATGAGCAGTTCTTC. Encoded protein: CASSLAGDPYNEQFF.

The chain uses TRBV30 and TRBJ2-7, with a tentative D call TRBD2 (6 bases). This CDR3 is built from 13 residues. Per the germline V gene, CDR1 is GTSNPN and CDR2 is SVGIG (reference sequence). Between the trimmed V and J ends, which lost 1 base and 5 bases, there was a span of 12 bases. Here the CDR3 DNA reads TGTGCCTGGAGTGAGAGGAGGGTTAACGAGCAGTACTTC. It encodes CAWSERRVNEQYF.

This clone was observed a single time. CDR3 DNA sequence: TGTGCCAGCTCACCGACAAATAGCGGGAGCGGGGAGACCCAGTACTTC. Translated, it gives CASSPTNSGSGETQYF. The J gene is TRBJ2-5, the V gene TRBV18; 9 positions agree with TRBD2. From germline, CDR1 is KGHSH and CDR2 LQKENI. This CDR3 has 16 amino acids. The trim removed 3 bases at V and 5 bases at J, leaving 10 bases unmatched.

The V gene is TRBV25-1, the J gene TRBJ1-2, with D tentatively TRBD1 (6 bases). The germline V and J ends were trimmed by 2 bases and 7 bases, with 14 bases remaining between them. Germline CDR1 is MGHDK and CDR2 is SYGVNS. The length of the CDR3 is 14 residues. The CDR3, as DNA: TGTGCCAGCAGTGAAGGGGGGGCAATAGGTGGCTACACCTTC. It encodes CASSEGGAIGGYTF.

This chain links TRBV5-1 with TRBJ2-2; 8 positions match TRBD2. Germline CDR1 and CDR2: SGHRS and YFSETQ. There are 15 residues in the CDR3. The trim removed 0 bases at V and 4 bases at J, leaving 2 bases unmatched. In nucleotides, the CDR3 is TGCGCCAGCAGCTTGGCCAGCGGGGGCACCGGGGAGCTGTTTTTT. It specifies CASSLASGGTGELFF. Filled out from reference TRBV5-1 and TRBJ2-2, the complete variable domain reads KAGVTQTPRYLIKTRGQQVTLSCSPISGHRSVSWYQQTPGQGLQFLFEYFSETQRNKGNFPGRFSGRQFSNSRSEMNVSTLELGDSALYLCASSLASGGTGELFFGEGSRLTVL.

The chain links TRBV4-1 to TRBJ1-4; 9 nucleotides match TRBD1. Germline V lookup: CDR1 MGHRA, CDR2 YSYEKL. This CDR3 contains 16 residues. The V gene end was trimmed by 1 base and the J gene end by 8 bases; junction bases not matched to a gene: 8. In DNA form, the CDR3 reads TGCGCCAGCAGCCAAGTGATTAGGACAGGGGCCGAAAAACTGTTTTTT. Translation: CASSQVIRTGAEKLFF.

The chain links TRBV10-3 to TRBJ1-1; 11 nucleotides agree with TRBD1. CDR3 length: 14 amino acids. The germline CDR1 and CDR2 sequences are ENHRY and SYGVKD. V shed 8 bases and J 4 bases; nucleotides not matched to a gene: 6. The CDR3 is CAIQSGTGGTEAFF. The CDR3, as DNA: TGTGCCATCCAATCCGGGACAGGGGGCACTGAAGCTTTCTTT.

The CDR3 nucleotides are TGTGCCACCAGCAGAGTAGCGGGGGCCTCCTACGAGCAGTACTTC. Protein: CATSRVAGASYEQYF. This chain joins TRBV15 and TRBJ2-7; 9 positions match TRBD2. This CDR3 has 15 amino acids. Per germline, CDR1 LNHNV and CDR2 YYDKDF (reference sequence). V lost 1 base and J lost 0; bases outside the gene matches: 1.

V gene TRBV2 combines with J gene TRBJ2-7, with D perhaps TRBD1 (6 bases). The CDR3 loop spans 11 amino acids. With 5 bases removed from V and 4 bases from J, the gap between germline ends came to 6 bases. Per germline, CDR1 SNHLY and CDR2 FYNNEI. Here the CDR3 reads CASSQGYEQYF. Written as DNA, the CDR3 is TGTGCCAGCAGTCAGGGGTACGAGCAGTACTTC.

This chain joins TRBV11-2 and TRBJ1-2; D is perhaps TRBD1 (6 bases). Germline-derived CDR1 and CDR2 are SGHAT and FQNNGV. The CDR3 consists of 16 residues. The V end was cut by 6 bases, the J end by 0 bases, with 17 bases between. The CDR3: CASRSLGQRANYGYTF. For the CDR3, the DNA is TGTGCCAGCAGGTCACTTGGACAGAGAGCTAACTATGGCTACACCTTC. Looking up the rest from reference TRBV11-2 and TRBJ1-2 gives the full variable domain: EAGVAQSPRYKIIEKRQSVAFWCNPISGHATLYWYQQILGQGPKLLIQFQNNGVVDDSQLPKDRFSAERLKGVDSTLKIQPAKLEDSAVYLCASRSLGQRANYGYTFGSGTRLTVV.

The chain uses TRBV6-5 and TRBJ2-7; 7 bases match TRBD1. V lost 6 bases and J lost 3; bases outside the gene matches: 5. The CDR3 is 13 residues long. CDR1 MNHEY and CDR2 SVGAGI come from the germline V gene. The CDR3 bases are TGTGCCAGCAGGGGGACAGTTGACTACGAGCAGTACTTC. Its translation: CASRGTVDYEQYF.

V is TRBV3-1 (or the pseudogene TRBV3-2) and J is TRBJ2-7; D may be TRBD2 (6 bases). The CDR3 totals 19 residues. V was pared by 0 bases and J by 2 bases, with 23 bases between. Germline-derived CDR1 and CDR2 are LGHDT and YNNKEL (reference sequence). The CDR3 reads CASSQEKGLPRGGAYEQYF. The DNA of the CDR3 is TGTGCCAGCAGCCAAGAGAAGGGACTCCCTCGCGGTGGGGCCTACGAGCAGTACTTC.

J is TRBJ2-1 and V is TRBV20-1, with D uncertain. CDR3 length equals 11 residues. V dropped 1 base and J dropped 6 bases, with 4 bases sitting between them. CDR1 and CDR2 (germline): DFQATT, SNEGSKA (reference sequence). CDR3 DNA: TGCAGTGCTAGAGTTAGCAATGAGCAGTTCTTC. It encodes CSARVSNEQFF.

Only a few counts were recorded for this clone. This sequence joins TRBV10-3 and TRBJ1-2, with TRBD1 matching over 9 bases. The CDR3 has 16 amino acids. Looked up from germline, CDR1 is ENHRY and CDR2 is SYGVKD. With V trimmed by 2 bases and J by 0 bases, 4 bases remained unmatched. The CDR3 sequence: CAISEAGQGPNYGYTF. CDR3 coding DNA: TGTGCCATCAGTGAGGCGGGACAGGGCCCTAACTATGGCTACACCTTC.

This chain joins TRBV20-1 and TRBJ2-7; D remains unclear. V lost 3 bases and J 2 bases, leaving 11 bases between the germline ends. The germline CDR1 and CDR2 sequences are DFQATT and SNEGSKA (reference sequence). The CDR3 is 13 residues long. The CDR3 is CSASSGATYEQYF. The CDR3 DNA sequence: TGCAGTGCTAGTTCAGGCGCGACCTACGAGCAGTACTTC.

The V call is TRBV27, the J call TRBJ2-7; TRBD1 matches 7 bases. The CDR3 is 14 amino acids. V lost 3 bases, J lost 2 bases, and 4 bases stayed unmatched. The germline gives CDR1 MNHEY, CDR2 SMNVEV (reference sequence). The CDR3 nucleotides are TGTGCCAGCAGTTTTGTGGGACAGACCTACGAGCAGTACTTC. The encoded protein is CASSFVGQTYEQYF.

The chain recombines TRBV27 with TRBJ2-7; D gene unclear. There are 12 residues in the CDR3. Per the germline V gene, CDR1 is MNHEY and CDR2 is SMNVEV (reference sequence). V was clipped by 0 bases and J by 6 bases, with 6 bases between them. As DNA, the CDR3 is TGTGCCAGCAGTTTATCTAGCCGCGAGCAGTACTTC. Encoded protein: CASSLSSREQYF.